This T cell receptor (beta chain) was sequenced during a study of early T cells in non-severe SARS-CoV-2 infection. Study at large: The authors sequenced bulk RNA from unsorted whole blood, leaving chains unpaired. Study conclusions and caveats: Matches to VDJdb favored anti-spike CD8 responses and missed private and CD4 specificities.

CDR1 and CDR2 from the germline V gene are MDHEN and SYDVKM. CDR3 length equals 15 residues. V lost 6 bases to trimming and J lost 5 bases, with 20 bases between them. This clonotype was seen at least ten times. What it binds is unknown. The TCR library protocol attached unique molecular identifiers to the individual cDNA molecules. One entry per CDR3 protein results from TCRdb running MiXCR on the 5' RACE reads. The data contain roughly 99,000 distinct CDR3 sequences, 11% of them singletons. The rearrangement uses TRBV28 and TRBJ2-7; D tentatively fits TRBD1 or TRBD2 (5 bases each). Sequencing input: whole blood. The sequence derives from an adult who was a healthcare worker with PCR-confirmed SARS-CoV-2 infection or an uninfected control (not recorded which). DNA of the CDR3: TGTGCCAGCAGGATAGCCGGGACCCCTATCGACGAGCAGTACTTC. Protein: CASRIAGTPIDEQYF.